These T cell receptor beta chains were read from a single sample in a study of cytomegalovirus exposure and HLA in healthy donors. Some clones are missing from TCRdb's copy, which holds only in-frame ones; the method was immunoSEQ multiplex PCR. The sample shows about 140,000 clones, 76% of them seen only once. The sequenced material came from PBMCs. All receptors derive from a male donor in good health and CMV-seronegative. CDR3s include the opening cysteine and the closing phenylalanine or tryptophan. Each record gives: clone size, D gene, V gene, J gene, CDR3 DNA, CDR3 protein. A D gene is named only where the DNA matches it firmly. Clone size is not always given. Where it is, it says once, few, many or a class for expanded clones.

-	-	TRBV6-1	TRBJ2-2	TGTGCCAGCAGTGAAGAGAGACTTAACACCGGGGAGCTGTTTTTT	CASSEERLNTGELFF
-	-	TRBV5-6	TRBJ2-5	TGTGCCAGCAGCTTGGGACTAGAGGTGGAGACCCAGTACTTC	CASSLGLEVETQYF
-	TRBD2	TRBV2	TRBJ2-2	TGTGCCAGCAGGGGGACTAGCACCGGGGAGCTGTTTTTT	CASRGTSTGELFF
-	-	TRBV19	TRBJ1-2	TGTGCCAGTAGTATAATTGTGGGGCGCGGCTATGGCTACACCTTC	CASSIIVGRGYGYTF
-	-	TRBV18	TRBJ2-1	TGTGCCAGCTCACCACCGAAGGGGTTGGCCAATGAGCAGTTCTTC	CASSPPKGLANEQFF
-	TRBD1	TRBV5-1	TRBJ2-2	TGCGCCAGCAGCCCCCCCGGGACAGGGGCGGCCGGGGAGCTGTTTTTT	CASSPPGTGAAGELFF
-	TRBD1	TRBV27	TRBJ2-3	TGTGCCAGCAGTTTATACAGGGGAGCGGATACGCAGTATTTT	CASSLYRGADTQYF
-	-	TRBV7-9	TRBJ2-7	TGTGCCAGCAGCTTAATTTTACCTATTGAGCAGTACTTC	CASSLILPIEQYF
-	-	TRBV9	TRBJ2-1	TGTGCCAGCAGCGTAGGGCCCCCTTACGGGGAGCAGTTCTTC	CASSVGPPYGEQFF
-	TRBD2	TRBV18	TRBJ2-4	TGTGCCAGCTCACCCGGGGAGGGCCTAACCAAAAACATTCAGTACTTC	CASSPGEGLTKNIQYF
-	-	TRBV4-1	TRBJ2-2	TGCGCCAGCAGCCAAGTTCGAGGTGTCGGCACCGGGGAGCTGTTTTTT	CASSQVRGVGTGELFF
-	-	TRBV10-3	TRBJ2-7	TGTGCCATCAGTGACCCGGGGGAGAACTACGAGCAGTACTTC	CAISDPGENYEQYF
-	TRBD1	TRBV11-2	TRBJ2-7	TGTGCCAGCAGCTATACCGGGACAGGGGGAATCTACGAGCAGTACTTC	CASSYTGTGGIYEQYF
-	TRBD2	TRBV14	TRBJ2-2	TGTGCCAGCAAGCGGGAGACGTTTACCGGGGAGCTGTTTTTT	CASKRETFTGELFF
-	-	TRBV14	TRBJ1-2	TGTGCCAGCAGCCAAGTATGGGACCCGGGAGTCTATGGCTACACCTTC	CASSQVWDPGVYGYTF
-	TRBD2	TRBV4-2	TRBJ2-3	TGTGCCAGCAGCCAAGCCGGGACTAGCGGTGACACAGATACGCAGTATTTT	CASSQAGTSGDTDTQYF
-	-	TRBV28	TRBJ2-3	TGTGCCGGCCCCTACAGGGAAAACGACGACTACACAGATACGCAGTATTTT	CAGPYRENDDYTDTQYF
-	-	TRBV2	TRBJ1-4	TGTGCCAGCAGTGGGGTAGGGGTTGAAAAACTGTTTTTT	CASSGVGVEKLFF
-	TRBD1	TRBV28	TRBJ1-6	TGTGCCAGCAGTTTATCCGGGACAGGGGATTCACCCCTCCACTTT	CASSLSGTGDSPLHF
-	TRBD1	TRBV19	TRBJ2-3	TGTGCCAGTAGTACAGACAGGGCGGCAGATACGCAGTATTTT	CASSTDRAADTQYF
-	-	TRBV2	TRBJ2-7	TGTGCCAGTCTCTCGCAGGGCTCCTCCCACGAGCAGTACTTC	CASLSQGSSHEQYF
-	-	TRBV6-5	TRBJ1-1	TGTGCCAGCAGTTGGGGGACTCGAGGCACTGAAGCTTTCTTT	CASSWGTRGTEAFF
-	-	TRBV11-2	TRBJ1-1	TGTGCCAGCAGCTTTGCAGGGCAGGGGACTGAAGCTTTCTTT	CASSFAGQGTEAFF
once	TRBD2	TRBV16	TRBJ2-1	TGTGCCAGCAGCCAATATAGCGGGAGGATCAGAGCCTACAATGAGCAGTTCTTC	CASSQYSGRIRAYNEQFF
-	TRBD1	TRBV5-6	TRBJ2-7	TGTGCCAGCAGCTACGGACAGGGGGCTGGGGAGCAGTACTTC	CASSYGQGAGEQYF
-	TRBD1	TRBV9	TRBJ2-7	TGTGCCAGCAGCCCAGGACAGGGCCCATACTACGAGCAGTACTTC	CASSPGQGPYYEQYF
few	-	TRBV19	TRBJ1-1	TGTGCCAGTAGTATCAGGACAGTAAACACTGAAGCTTTCTTT	CASSIRTVNTEAFF
-	TRBD1	TRBV28	TRBJ1-3	TGTGCCAGCAGTTTAACAGGGGCTGGAAACACCATATATTTT	CASSLTGAGNTIYF
-	TRBD2	TRBV30	TRBJ2-7	TGTGCCTGGGAACTAGCGGGGGCTCGCTCCTACGAGCAGTACTTC	CAWELAGARSYEQYF
-	TRBD1	TRBV27	TRBJ1-4	TGTGCCAGCAGTCTACGGGACAGGGTCCCTCGTGGTGAAAAACTGTTTTTT	CASSLRDRVPRGEKLFF
-	-	TRBV27	TRBJ2-7	TGTGCCAGCAGTTTAGCTAGCGCTACTTCCTACGAGCAGTACTTC	CASSLASATSYEQYF
-	-	TRBV7-8	TRBJ1-1	TGTGCCAGCAGCCAAGACAGAAACACTGAAGCTTTCTTT	CASSQDRNTEAFF
-	TRBD1	TRBV13	TRBJ2-4	TGTGCCAGCAGCGACGGGACAGGGAGAGCCAAAAACATTCAGTACTTC	CASSDGTGRAKNIQYF
-	TRBD1	TRBV27	TRBJ1-5	TGTGCCAGCAGTTTATTGGGGACAGCTCATAATCAGCCCCAGCATTTT	CASSLLGTAHNQPQHF
-	-	TRBV2	TRBJ1-5	TGTGCCAGCAGCTTGAGCCCGGATCAGCCCCAGCATTTT	CASSLSPDQPQHF
once	-	TRBV29-1	TRBJ2-4	TGCAGCGTTGTTTTGGAGTCCTTCGGGATTCAGTACTTC	CSVVLESFGIQYF
-	TRBD2	TRBV6-6	TRBJ2-2	TGTGCCAGCAGACCAAGCTCTTCGGGGGGCACCGGGGAGCTGTTTTTT	CASRPSSSGGTGELFF
-	-	TRBV19	TRBJ1-1	TGTGCCAGTAGTATATTCGGGGTCGGGGGTCGGGGCACTGAAGCTTTCTTT	CASSIFGVGGRGTEAFF
few	TRBD1	TRBV30	TRBJ1-1	TGTGCCTGGGAATCCGATTCTGGAACAGGGGGACACGGGACTGAAGCTTTCTTT	CAWESDSGTGGHGTEAFF
-	-	TRBV6-6	TRBJ2-7	TGTGCCAGCAGTTACGATCCCCTGGGGGGCGAGCAGTACTTC	CASSYDPLGGEQYF
once	TRBD2	TRBV29-1	TRBJ2-5	TGCAGCGTTTTAGCGGGAGGGCCCTCGTTAGAGACCCAGTACTTC	CSVLAGGPSLETQYF
-	-	TRBV6-1	TRBJ2-7	TGTGCCGGGAGGACAAGGGCCGCCTACGAGCAGCACTTC	CAGRTRAAYEQHF
-	-	TRBV18	TRBJ2-7	TGTGCCAGCTCACCGGGGACTCGGCCCTACGAGCAGTACTTC	CASSPGTRPYEQYF
few	TRBD1	TRBV6-5	TRBJ2-7	TGTGCCAGCAGTTACGGCGACAGGGGCTACGAGCAGTACTTC	CASSYGDRGYEQYF
-	-	TRBV5-1	TRBJ2-2	TGCGCCAGCAGCTTGGGATCGACTCTAGACACCGGGGAGCTGTTTTTT	CASSLGSTLDTGELFF
once	-	TRBV4-1	TRBJ2-1	TGCGCCAGCAGCCAAGCCCCTAGGACTTCCTACAATGAGCAGTTCTTC	CASSQAPRTSYNEQFF
once	TRBD2	TRBV9	TRBJ2-2	TGTGCCAGCAGGCCCACTAGCGGGAGACCCGGGGAGCTGTTTTTT	CASRPTSGRPGELFF